The next 9 T cell receptor beta chains were all read from a single sample in a study of CD8+CD57+ T cells in acquired aplastic anemia. Patients who underwent sequencing had shown CD8+CD57+ cell expansion by flow cytometry. TCR beta VDJ and CDR3 were profiled, and genomic DNA was the template. One entry per CDR3 protein, called by TCRdb with MiXCR from the reads. Among 130,000 or so distinct CDR3 sequences listed, 40% were seen once. Sample: sorted CD4+, CD8+, or CD8+CD57+ T cells (not recorded which) from PBMCs. The receptors were gathered from a human donor with aplastic anemia.

This rearrangement joins TRBV19 to TRBJ2-7; D is ambiguous. The V end lost 6 bases, the J end lost 1 base, and 10 bases lay between the germline ends. Germline values: CDR1 LNHDA, CDR2 SQIVND (reference sequence). The CDR3 runs to 13 residues. The DNA of the CDR3 is TGTGCCAGTAGCCTCACACTGTCCTACGAGCAGTACTTC. Amino acid sequence: CASSLTLSYEQYF.

This clonotype appeared many times. CDR3 DNA sequence: TGCGCCACCCAGGTGGCAGGCCCGAACACTGAAGCTTTCTTT. Protein: CATQVAGPNTEAFF. This chain joins TRBV10-2 and TRBJ1-1; D is unclear. The germline V gene encodes CDR1 WSHSY and CDR2 SAAADI. Trimming removed 10 bases at V and 1 base at J, with 16 bases between. CDR3 length: 14 amino acids.

The chain recombines TRBV29-1 with TRBJ1-1, with D unresolved. The germline V and J ends were trimmed by 3 bases and 1 base, with 9 bases remaining between them. The CDR3 contains 13 residues. CDR1 is SQVTM, CDR2 ANQGSEA, per germline. The CDR3, as DNA: TGCAGCGTTGATATATCGCGGAACACTGAAGCTTTCTTT. Translating gives CSVDISRNTEAFF.

This chain joins TRBV10-3 and TRBJ1-2; 8 positions match TRBD1. Trimming removed 6 bases from V and 2 bases from J; junction bases left unmatched: 5. Germline values: CDR1 ENHRY, CDR2 SYGVKD. The CDR3 consists of 14 residues. The CDR3 loop reads CAIRITGGNYGYTF. DNA for the CDR3: TGTGCCATCAGAATTACAGGGGGAAACTATGGCTACACCTTC.

The table lists this clonotype with a few counts. The V gene is TRBV24-1, the J gene TRBJ1-2; the match to TRBD1 covers 7 bases. The CDR3 totals 14 residues. The germline gives CDR1 KGHDR, CDR2 SFDVKD. J was trimmed by 6 bases and V by 3 bases; bases with no gene match: 6. CDR3: CATSDHGTADGYTF. The CDR3 DNA reads as TGTGCCACCAGTGATCACGGGACAGCCGATGGCTACACCTTC.

This clonotype was picked up many times. The chain is built from TRBV24-1 and TRBJ2-3; D not certain. Deletions cut 3 bases from V and 1 base from J, with 16 bases between. The CDR3 totals 17 residues. Germline V CDR1 and CDR2: KGHDR, SFDVKD. CDR3 residues: CATSDARTDAGTDTQYF. The CDR3 DNA follows: TGTGCCACCAGTGATGCACGGACGGATGCCGGCACAGATACGCAGTATTTT.

This chain connects TRBV2 to TRBJ1-1, with D hard to call. The CDR3 extends over 14 amino acids. CDR1 and CDR2 from the germline V gene are SNHLY and FYNNEI. Trimming removed 9 bases from V and 0 bases from J, with 14 bases in between. In DNA, the CDR3 is TGTGCCAGTAGAGAAGACATAATGAACACTGAAGCTTTCTTT. This sequence encodes CASREDIMNTEAFF.

This clonotype was observed a few times. This sequence may be a read error, since a much larger clone differs from it by one base. The V and J genes are TRBV9 and TRBJ2-1; 8 bases agree with TRBD1. Germline CDR1 reads SGDLS; CDR2 reads YYNGEE. The CDR3 has 16 residues. CDR3 sequence reads: CASSVAGSTGGNERFF. CDR3 DNA: TGTGCCAGCAGCGTCGCCGGATCCACAGGGGGTAATGAGCGGTTCTTC.

This chain links TRBV19 with TRBJ1-5; D gene unclear. Germline CDR1 is LNHDA and CDR2 is SQIVND (reference sequence). The germline V and J ends were trimmed by 2 bases and 4 bases, with 9 bases remaining between them. This CDR3 has 14 residues. The CDR3 region is CASSIRTDNQPQHF. CDR3 sequence (DNA): TGTGCCAGTAGTATACGAACCGATAATCAGCCCCAGCATTTT.